The next 3 T cell receptor beta chains were all read from a single sample in a study of T-cell reconstitution after alpha-beta-depleted transplantation in children. Molecular barcoding with unique molecular identifiers was used for the TCRbeta library. TCRdb analysed the PCR reads with MiXCR anew, one entry per CDR3 protein. The sample shows about 500,000 distinct CDR3 sequences, around a third of them seen only once. The sequencing used PBMCs from the stem cell graft donor, collected from the stem cell graft. The receptors derive from a human donor who donated a stem cell graft to a child with aplastic anemia.

In this sample, this clonotype turned up a few times. V and J are TRBV29-1 and TRBJ1-1, with D tentatively TRBD1 (6 bases). The germline V gene has CDR1 SQVTM and CDR2 ANQGSEA. CDR3 length: 16 amino acids. V dropped 0 bases and J dropped 4 bases, with 18 bases sitting between them. CDR3 bases: TGCAGCGTTGAAGAGCATACAGGGACGGGGGGCACTGAAGCTTTCTTT. Residues: CSVEEHTGTGGTEAFF.

This clonotype has just a few counts. The chain uses TRBV7-2 and TRBJ1-1, with D maybe TRBD1 (6 bases). CDR1 and CDR2 from the germline V gene are SGHTA and FQGNSA. V was clipped by 5 bases and J by 1 base, with 14 bases between them. The CDR3 is 15 residues long. CDR3 bases: TGTGCCAGCAGCGGCAGAACAGGGCCGAACACTGAAGCTTTCTTT. Protein sequence: CASSGRTGPNTEAFF.

This rearrangement joins TRBV20-1 to TRBJ1-1; 11 bases map to TRBD1. Germline V lookup: CDR1 DFQATT, CDR2 SNEGSKA (reference sequence). The CDR3 loop spans 16 amino acids. V shed 5 bases and J 4 bases; nucleotides not matched to a gene: 12. The CDR3 nucleotides are TGCAGTGCTGGGGGGACAGGGGGTCCTTTAAGCACTGAAGCTTTCTTT. Protein: CSAGGTGGPLSTEAFF.